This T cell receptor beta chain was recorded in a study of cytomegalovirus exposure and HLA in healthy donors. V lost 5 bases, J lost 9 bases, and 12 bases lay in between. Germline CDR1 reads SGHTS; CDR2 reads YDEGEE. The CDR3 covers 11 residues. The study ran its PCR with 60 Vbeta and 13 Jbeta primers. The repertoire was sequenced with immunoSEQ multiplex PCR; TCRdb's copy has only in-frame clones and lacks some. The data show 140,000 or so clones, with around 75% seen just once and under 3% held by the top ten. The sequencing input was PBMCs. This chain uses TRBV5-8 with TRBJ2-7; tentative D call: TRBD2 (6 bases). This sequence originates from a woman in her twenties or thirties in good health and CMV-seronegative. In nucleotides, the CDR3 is TGTGCCAGCAGACTGGACGGGGGGCAGTACTTC. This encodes CASRLDGGQYF.